This T cell receptor beta chain was obtained from a study of T cells expressing NK-cell markers. The germline gives CDR1 SNHLY, CDR2 FYNNEI. The CDR3 has 12 residues. TCRdb re-called the 5' RACE reads; every CDR3 protein appears as one record, without DNA. Its clone listing holds 500,000 to 700,000 distinct CDR3 sequences. The clonotype comes from a young man in good health. Sequences were obtained from blood T cells: a sorted CD56 or NKG2C T cell subset, CD4+ or CD8+ T cells, or bulk PBMC T cells (not recorded which). The V gene is TRBV2, the J gene TRBJ1-2; the D gene TCRdb calls, TRBD1, cannot be checked with no DNA. CDR3 residues: CASSETGVGYTF.